These T cell receptor beta chains were read from a single sample in a study of beta chain features in type 1 diabetes. Repertoires were generated with immunoSEQ multiplex PCR, while TCRdb's copy carries only in-frame clones and drops some. The sample has around 500,000 clones, roughly an eighth seen once. The specimen was naive CD4+ T cells from blood. The origin of the receptors is a woman aged 18-29 years in good health. Each CDR3 is given with its conserved first and last residue. The order of the fields is D gene, V gene, CDR3 length, clone size, J gene, CDR3 DNA, CDR3 protein. D genes are given only for firm matches. Size values are once, few and many counts, or a class for expanded clones, and some rows have none.

d_call: TRBD1; v_call: TRBV7-8; cdr3_length: 14; clone_size: few; j_call: TRBJ2-2; cdr3_nt: TGTGCCAGCAGCTTAGGGACAGGGCCCGGGGAGCTGTTTTTT; cdr3_aa: CASSLGTGPGELFF
d_call: -; v_call: TRBV20-1; cdr3_length: 10; clone_size: -; j_call: TRBJ1-2; cdr3_nt: TGCAGTGCTACAAACTATGGCTACACCTTC; cdr3_aa: CSATNYGYTF
d_call: TRBD2; v_call: TRBV29-1; cdr3_length: 15; clone_size: -; j_call: TRBJ2-3; cdr3_nt: TGCAGCGTCCGAAGGGGCGGGAGGGCCGATGATACGCAGTATTTT; cdr3_aa: CSVRRGGRADDTQYF
d_call: -; v_call: TRBV6-5; cdr3_length: 13; clone_size: -; j_call: TRBJ1-2; cdr3_nt: TGTGCCAGCAGCAACCGGGCCACCTATGGCTACACCTTC; cdr3_aa: CASSNRATYGYTF
d_call: -; v_call: TRBV9; cdr3_length: 12; clone_size: few; j_call: TRBJ1-1; cdr3_nt: TGTGCCAGCAGCCCCCGGTCGGGTGAAGCTTTCTTT; cdr3_aa: CASSPRSGEAFF
d_call: -; v_call: TRBV10-3; cdr3_length: 18; clone_size: few; j_call: TRBJ2-7; cdr3_nt: TGTGCCACTACGAGCCGGGTCCCCCTACGTAAGAGCTCCTACGAGCAGTACTTC; cdr3_aa: CATTSRVPLRKSSYEQYF
d_call: -; v_call: TRBV6-6; cdr3_length: 12; clone_size: -; j_call: TRBJ1-1; cdr3_nt: TGTGCCACGTTTAGGGGTGGAACTGAAGCTTTCTTT; cdr3_aa: CATFRGGTEAFF
d_call: -; v_call: TRBV19; cdr3_length: 13; clone_size: -; j_call: TRBJ1-5; cdr3_nt: TGTGCCAGTAATTCACTCAGCAATCAGCCCCAGCATTTT; cdr3_aa: CASNSLSNQPQHF
d_call: -; v_call: TRBV30; cdr3_length: 13; clone_size: -; j_call: TRBJ1-3; cdr3_nt: TGTGCCTGTAGGGTATTCTCTGGAAACACCATATATTTT; cdr3_aa: CACRVFSGNTIYF
d_call: -; v_call: TRBV11-3; cdr3_length: 13; clone_size: few; j_call: TRBJ2-2; cdr3_nt: TGTGCCAGCAGCTTACTTGGCACCGGGGAGCTGTTTTTT; cdr3_aa: CASSLLGTGELFF
d_call: TRBD2; v_call: TRBV2; cdr3_length: 12; clone_size: few; j_call: TRBJ2-4; cdr3_nt: TGTGCCAGCAGCCCCCGGGGGGACCCCCAGTACTTC; cdr3_aa: CASSPRGDPQYF
d_call: TRBD1; v_call: TRBV7-2; cdr3_length: 17; clone_size: -; j_call: TRBJ2-3; cdr3_nt: TGTGCCAGCAGCCCCCAGAGGGTGCAGGGGGCAGCAGATACGCAGTATTTT; cdr3_aa: CASSPQRVQGAADTQYF
d_call: -; v_call: TRBV7-9; cdr3_length: 14; clone_size: -; j_call: TRBJ1-1; cdr3_nt: TGTGCCAGCAGCTTAGTAGGGAGGGCCACTGAAGCTTTCTTT; cdr3_aa: CASSLVGRATEAFF
d_call: TRBD2; v_call: TRBV7-9; cdr3_length: 17; clone_size: few; j_call: TRBJ2-3; cdr3_nt: TGTGCCAGCAGCCCTAGTCCTGGACTAGCGGGACAAGATACGCAGTATTTT; cdr3_aa: CASSPSPGLAGQDTQYF
d_call: -; v_call: TRBV27; cdr3_length: 17; clone_size: -; j_call: TRBJ2-1; cdr3_nt: TGTGCCAGCAATTATTTGAGAGGAGTGGGAATAAACAATGAGCAGTTCTTC; cdr3_aa: CASNYLRGVGINNEQFF
d_call: -; v_call: TRBV20-1; cdr3_length: 11; clone_size: few; j_call: TRBJ2-1; cdr3_nt: TGCAGTGCTAGAGTAGTTGGTGAGCAGTTCTTC; cdr3_aa: CSARVVGEQFF
d_call: -; v_call: TRBV7-2; cdr3_length: 15; clone_size: few; j_call: TRBJ2-5; cdr3_nt: TGTGCCAGCAGCCCATTGGAGGGGAAGTGGGAGACCCAGTACTTC; cdr3_aa: CASSPLEGKWETQYF
d_call: -; v_call: TRBV4-1; cdr3_length: 16; clone_size: -; j_call: TRBJ2-1; cdr3_nt: TGCGCCAGCAGCCAAGTACTAGGCGGCGAGTACAATGAGCAGTTCTTC; cdr3_aa: CASSQVLGGEYNEQFF
d_call: -; v_call: TRBV18; cdr3_length: 14; clone_size: few; j_call: TRBJ2-1; cdr3_nt: TGTGCCAGCTCAAAGGAAGGGGGCTACAATGAGCAGTTCTTC; cdr3_aa: CASSKEGGYNEQFF
d_call: -; v_call: TRBV9; cdr3_length: 18; clone_size: -; j_call: TRBJ1-6; cdr3_nt: TGTGCCAGCAGCGTAGACGGCAGGGCAGGCTCCTATAATTCACCCCTCCACTTT; cdr3_aa: CASSVDGRAGSYNSPLHF
d_call: -; v_call: TRBV15; cdr3_length: 17; clone_size: few; j_call: TRBJ2-6; cdr3_nt: TGTGCCACCAGCAGAGAATCGATAGGTACTGGGGCCAACGTCCTGACTTTC; cdr3_aa: CATSRESIGTGANVLTF
d_call: -; v_call: TRBV14; cdr3_length: 13; clone_size: -; j_call: TRBJ2-1; cdr3_nt: TGTGCCAGCAGCCTCGGGCTGTACAATGAGCAGTTCTTC; cdr3_aa: CASSLGLYNEQFF
d_call: -; v_call: TRBV7-9; cdr3_length: 14; clone_size: few; j_call: TRBJ1-2; cdr3_nt: TGTGCCAGCAGCTTAGCTCCCCTCTGGCAGGGAGAGACCTTC; cdr3_aa: CASSLAPLWQGETF
d_call: -; v_call: TRBV2; cdr3_length: 15; clone_size: few; j_call: TRBJ1-3; cdr3_nt: TGTGCCAGCAGTGACCAGTCCCTCTCTGGAAACACCATATATTTT; cdr3_aa: CASSDQSLSGNTIYF